These T cell receptor beta chains were read from a single sample in a study of blood T cell repertoires in COVID-19. Using immunoSEQ multiplex PCR, the repertoire was profiled, and TCRdb retains in-frame clones only, with some absent. The table lists some 360,000 clones, approximately 89% of them singletons. Sequenced sample: peripheral blood. Source of these receptors: a woman aged 55-69 years with COVID-19, enrolled during active disease. The CDR3 runs from the conserved cysteine through the conserved F or W. The D gene is left open where the match is weak.

-	TRBJ1-1	TRBV7-9	CASSRGQSNTEAFF
-	TRBJ1-5	TRBV2	CASSEVGGLSSEAYSNQPQHF
TRBD1	TRBJ2-6	TRBV7-9	CASSLATGGPSGANVLTF
-	TRBJ1-6	TRBV5-6	CASRFRDLVGSPLHF
-	TRBJ2-7	TRBV5-1	CASSLALRTVYEQYF
TRBD1	TRBJ2-3	TRBV5-1	CASLRDRGTDTQYF
-	TRBJ1-4	TRBV12-3/TRBV12-4	CASSFQVEKLFF
TRBD1	TRBJ1-4	TRBV3-1/TRBV3-2	CASSREGTGYEKLFF
-	TRBJ1-1	TRBV21-1	CASTHGRTGAFF
TRBD1	TRBJ2-7	TRBV5-1	CASSLGDRDYGYF
-	TRBJ1-1	TRBV6-5	CASSLERRGGFEAFF